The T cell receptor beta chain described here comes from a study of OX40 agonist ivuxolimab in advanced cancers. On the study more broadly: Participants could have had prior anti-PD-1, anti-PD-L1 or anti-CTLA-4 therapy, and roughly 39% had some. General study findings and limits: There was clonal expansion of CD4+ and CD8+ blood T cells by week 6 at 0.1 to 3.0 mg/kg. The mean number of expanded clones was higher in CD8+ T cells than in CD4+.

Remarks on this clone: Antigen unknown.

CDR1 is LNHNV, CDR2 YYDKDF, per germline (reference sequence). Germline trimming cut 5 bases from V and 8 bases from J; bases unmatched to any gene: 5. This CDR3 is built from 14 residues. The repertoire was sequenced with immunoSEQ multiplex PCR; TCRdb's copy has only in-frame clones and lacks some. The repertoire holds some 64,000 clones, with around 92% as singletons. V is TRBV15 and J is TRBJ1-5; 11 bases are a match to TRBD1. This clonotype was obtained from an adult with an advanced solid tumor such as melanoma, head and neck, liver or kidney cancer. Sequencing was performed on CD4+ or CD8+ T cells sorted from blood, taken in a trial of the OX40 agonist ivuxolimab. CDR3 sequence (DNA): TGTGCCACCAGCCCCCGGGACAGGGGGGAGCCCCAGCATTTT. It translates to CATSPRDRGEPQHF. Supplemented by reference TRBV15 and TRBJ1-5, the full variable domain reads DAMVIQNPRYQVTQFGKPVTLSCSQTLNHNVMYWYQQKSSQAPKLLFHYYDKDFNNEADTPDNFQSRRPNTSFCFLDIRSPGLGDTAMYLCATSPRDRGEPQHFGDGTRLSIL.